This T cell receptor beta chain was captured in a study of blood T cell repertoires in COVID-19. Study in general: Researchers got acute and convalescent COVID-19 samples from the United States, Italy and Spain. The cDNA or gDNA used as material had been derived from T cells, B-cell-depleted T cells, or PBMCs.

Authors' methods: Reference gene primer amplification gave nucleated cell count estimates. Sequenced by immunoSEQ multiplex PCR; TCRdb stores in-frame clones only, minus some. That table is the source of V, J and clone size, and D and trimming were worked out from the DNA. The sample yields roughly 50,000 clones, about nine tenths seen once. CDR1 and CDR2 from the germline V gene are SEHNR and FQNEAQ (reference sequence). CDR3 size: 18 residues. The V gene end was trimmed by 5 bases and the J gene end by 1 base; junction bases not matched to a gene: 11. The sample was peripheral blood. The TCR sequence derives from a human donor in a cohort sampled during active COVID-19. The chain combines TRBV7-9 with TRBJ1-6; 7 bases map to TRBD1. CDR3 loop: CASSRHQGGASYNSPLHF. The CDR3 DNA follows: TGTGCCAGCAGCCGCCACCAAGGGGGCGCATCCTATAATTCACCCCTCCACTTT.